The TCR beta chain under discussion was sequenced for a study of cytomegalovirus exposure and HLA in healthy donors. General study findings and limits: The authors confirmed in vitro that a few CMV-associated chains were specific for CMV antigens.

PCR used 60 Vbeta primers and 13 Jbeta primers. Using immunoSEQ multiplex PCR, the repertoire was profiled, and TCRdb retains in-frame clones only, with some absent. Here the sample spans 90,000 to 120,000 clones, roughly 69% being singletons. V lost 1 base and J lost 7; bases outside the gene matches: 6. The CDR3 has 13 amino acids. Germline V gene lookup returns CDR1 GTSNPN and CDR2 SVGIG (reference sequence). Concerning this clone: Its specificity is unknown.

Sequencing used PBMCs. This TCR was recovered from a man aged 45-65 years in good health and CMV-seropositive. J is TRBJ2-7 and V is TRBV30; 8 bases fit TRBD1. Here the CDR3 reads CAWSGTGWGEQYF. CDR3 bases: TGTGCCTGGAGTGGGACAGGGTGGGGTGAGCAGTACTTC.